Below are 24 T cell receptor beta chains sequenced from a single sample in a study of regulatory T cells in long-lasting Graves disease. Time point described: newly diagnosed GD, antithyroid drugs for less than 3 months. The authors made the TCR library using RNA they extracted from PBMCs. Building of the TCR beta libraries involved iRepertoire HTBI primers and Arm-PCR of CDR3 regions. From the multiplex PCR reads, TCRdb called clonotypes with MiXCR, one entry per CDR3 protein. The sample includes under 500,000 distinct CDR3 sequences, around 17% seen only once; the top ten take around 10%. These data also formed part of another study, on T cells in Graves' hyperthyroidism and ophthalmopathy.

The sequencing used peripheral blood mononuclear cells (PBMCs), collected at new diagnosis, from a patient treated with antithyroid drugs. These receptors were collected from a woman aged 25 to 39 with Graves disease.

This clonotype was recorded at least ten times. The chain carries TRBV10-3 and TRBJ1-5; D not certain. The germline gives CDR1 ENHRY, CDR2 SYGVKD. This CDR3 is 13 amino acids long. The V end lost 9 bases, the J end lost 0 bases, and 9 bases lay between the germline ends. The CDR3 region is CAMSEYSNQPQHF. The CDR3 DNA reads TGTGCCATGTCAGAGTATAGCAATCAGCCCCAGCATTTT.

This clonotype was counted many times. The V and J genes are TRBV18 and TRBJ2-7; 8 nucleotides align to TRBD2. CDR3 length: 17 residues. CDR1 is KGHSH and CDR2 is LQKENI in the germline V gene. V dropped 3 bases and J dropped 3; count of bases not matched to a gene: 13. This chain's CDR3 is CASSPTATAGGGYEQYF. CDR3 nucleotide sequence: TGTGCCAGCTCACCCACTGCCACGGCGGGGGGCGGCTACGAGCAGTACTTC.

This clonotype came up once. CDR3 DNA: TGTGCCAGCAGCCAAGGGGTTGGGGCTGGGGCCAACGTCCTGACTTTC. This sequence encodes CASSQGVGAGANVLTF. The V and J genes are TRBV3-1 and TRBJ2-6; D ambiguous. Trimming removed 1 base from V and 2 bases from J, with 9 bases in between. Germline V gives CDR1 LGHDT, CDR2 YNNKEL (reference sequence). The CDR3 is made up of 16 amino acids.

At least ten counts were recorded for this clonotype. The gene calls are TRBV30 and TRBJ2-3; 7 bases are a match to TRBD1. Germline CDR1 reads GTSNPN; CDR2 reads SVGIG (reference sequence). J gave up 1 base and V 0 bases, and 1 base lay outside the gene matches. The CDR3 is made up of 14 amino acids. The CDR3 spells CAWSVTGGTDTQYF. The CDR3 region has the DNA TGTGCCTGGAGTGTTACAGGGGGCACAGATACGCAGTATTTT. Together with reference TRBV30 and TRBJ2-3, the CDR3 gives the full variable domain: SQTIHQWPATLVQPVGSPLSLECTVEGTSNPNLYWYRQAAGRGLQLLFYSVGIGQISSEVPQNLSASRPQDRQFILSSKKLLLSDSGFYLCAWSVTGGTDTQYFGPGTRLTVL.

This clonotype has at least ten counts. The CDR3: CSARDRLAGGSYEQYF. DNA for the CDR3: TGCAGTGCTAGAGACCGACTAGCGGGAGGCTCCTACGAGCAGTACTTC. This sequence joins TRBV20-1 and TRBJ2-7, with 13 bases lining up with TRBD2. This CDR3 is 16 amino acids long. CDR1 is DFQATT and CDR2 is SNEGSKA in the germline V gene (reference sequence). The J segment lost 0 bases and the V segment lost 0 bases, leaving 2 bases of the junction unmatched.

This clonotype was counted a single time. The chain carries TRBV10-2 and TRBJ2-2; TRBD2 matches 7 bases. The trim removed 2 bases at V and 8 bases at J, leaving 5 bases unmatched. CDR3 length equals 14 residues. CDR1 and CDR2 (germline): WSHSY, SAAADI. The CDR3 bases are TGCGCCAGCAGTGAGCCCGGGGGGAAGGGGGAGCTGTTTTTT. It specifies CASSEPGGKGELFF.

Many counts were recorded for this clonotype. The rearrangement links TRBV7-9 to TRBJ2-1, with TRBD2 matching over 13 bases. With 2 bases clipped from V and 3 bases from J, the junction kept 16 bases outside the gene matches. The CDR3 contains 21 residues. Germline V gives CDR1 SEHNR, CDR2 FQNEAQ (reference sequence). The CDR3 reads CASSLRFRVTGTSGNYNEQFF. Written as DNA, the CDR3 is TGTGCCAGCAGCTTAAGGTTTAGGGTAACCGGGACTAGCGGGAACTACAATGAGCAGTTCTTC.

This clonotype was detected ten times or more. The V gene is TRBV5-6, the J gene TRBJ1-1; D unclear. V lost 0 bases and J 3 bases, leaving 15 bases between the germline ends. The CDR3 loop spans 16 amino acids. Germline V gene lookup returns CDR1 SGHDT and CDR2 YYEEEE. Here the CDR3 reads CASSLVKSNEDTEAFF. The CDR3 coding sequence is TGTGCCAGCAGCTTGGTTAAATCCAACGAGGACACTGAAGCTTTCTTT.

This clonotype has only a few counts. The chain combines TRBV5-6 with TRBJ2-3, with 10 bases identical to TRBD2. The CDR3 runs to 16 residues. Germline V CDR1 and CDR2: SGHDT, YYEEEE. V gave up 2 bases and J gave up 10 bases; unmatched junction bases: 13. For the CDR3, the DNA is TGTGCCAGCAGCTTCCCTAGCGGGAGTGCCGGTAGGGCGCAGTATTTT. This encodes CASSFPSGSAGRAQYF. Looking up the rest from reference TRBV5-6 and TRBJ2-3 gives the full variable domain: DAGVTQSPTHLIKTRGQQVTLRCSPKSGHDTVSWYQQALGQGPQFIFQYYEEEERQRGNFPDRFSGHQFPNYSSELNVNALLLGDSALYLCASSFPSGSAGRAQYFGPGTRLTVL.

CDR3 sequence reads: CASSLGTGGPEAFF. CDR3 coding DNA: TGTGCCAGCAGCTTAGGGACCGGGGGCCCTGAAGCTTTCTTT. The chain uses TRBV7-9 and TRBJ1-1, with a tentative D call TRBD1 (6 bases). There are 14 residues in the CDR3. V shed 1 base and J shed 6 bases, with 12 bases lying between them. CDR1 SEHNR and CDR2 FQNEAQ come from the germline V gene (reference sequence).

Many counts were recorded for this clonotype. V usage is TRBV7-9 and J usage is TRBJ1-1; no clear D gene. The CDR3 has 13 residues. V shed 6 bases and J shed 0 bases, with 8 bases lying between them. CDR1 and CDR2 (germline): SEHNR, FQNEAQ (reference sequence). This chain's CDR3 is CASRLSMNTEAFF. The CDR3 nucleotides are TGTGCCAGCAGACTTTCCATGAACACTGAAGCTTTCTTT. Combining the CDR3 with reference TRBV7-9 and TRBJ1-1 gives the whole variable domain DTGVSQNPRHKITKRGQNVTFRCDPISEHNRLYWYRQTLGQGPEFLTYFQNEAQLEKSRLLSDRFSAERPKGSFSTLEIQRTEQGDSAMYLCASRLSMNTEAFFGQGTRLTVV.

This chain joins TRBV7-6 and TRBJ1-1; the D gene is possibly TRBD1 (5 bases). V dropped 4 bases and J dropped 7 bases, with 19 bases sitting between them. In germline, CDR1 is SGHVS, CDR2 FNYEAQ. This CDR3 is built from 15 residues. CDR3 DNA: TGTGCCAGCAGCTCCTCAACCGGGACGAGAAGTGAAGCTTTCTTT. It yields the protein CASSSSTGTRSEAFF.

At least ten counts were recorded for this clonotype. The chain carries TRBV28 and TRBJ1-2, with D perhaps TRBD1 (6 bases). From germline, CDR1 is MDHEN and CDR2 SYDVKM. The CDR3 totals 16 residues. Trimming cost V 6 bases and J 5 bases, with 22 bases left between them. The CDR3 nucleotides read TGTGCCAGCAGACCACGACAGGTCGTAAGGGGTTATGGCTACACCTTC. Translated: CASRPRQVVRGYGYTF.

This clonotype has a handful of counts. The chain is built from TRBV11-2 and TRBJ1-6, with D possibly TRBD1 on 5 matching bases. CDR1 SGHAT and CDR2 FQNNGV come from the germline V gene. Trimming pared 4 bases from V and 0 bases from J, leaving 10 bases between. The CDR3 has 16 residues. For the CDR3, the DNA is TGTGCCAGCAGCTCGCACAGGAGCTCCTATAATTCACCCCTCCACTTT. Translating gives CASSSHRSSYNSPLHF.

This clonotype has a count of ten or more. The rearrangement joins TRBV27 to TRBJ2-1; TRBD1 aligns across 10 bases. The CDR3 has 17 amino acids. The V gene end was trimmed by 5 bases and the J gene end by 5 bases; junction bases not matched to a gene: 12. Germline V CDR1 and CDR2: MNHEY, SMNVEV (reference sequence). CDR3 sequence reads: CASSPGEGTGVDNEQFF. The CDR3 coding sequence is TGTGCCAGCAGTCCCGGAGAGGGGACAGGGGTCGACAATGAGCAGTTCTTC.

This clonotype was counted between two and nine times. The chain carries TRBV24-1 and TRBJ2-1; TRBD2 matches 9 bases. The CDR3 has 14 amino acids. CDR1 KGHDR and CDR2 SFDVKD come from the germline V gene. With 10 bases clipped from V and 0 bases from J, the junction kept 3 bases outside the gene matches. CDR3 in DNA: TGTGCCACGCGGGAGGGGAGCTCCTACAATGAGCAGTTCTTC. It translates to CATREGSSYNEQFF.

This clonotype occurred a few times. The CDR3 protein is CASSLAPEAPFF. Written as DNA, the CDR3 is TGTGCCAGCAGCTTAGCGCCCGAGGCCCCGTTCTTC. The chain uses TRBV7-2 and TRBJ2-1; D remains ambiguous. V lost 0 bases and J 15 bases, leaving 12 bases between the germline ends. This CDR3 spans 12 amino acids. Per the germline V gene, CDR1 is SGHTA and CDR2 is FQGNSA.

The genes are TRBV29-1 and TRBJ1-1; TRBD1 matches 8 bases. The CDR3 is 13 residues long. The junction had 5 bases not matched to a gene; V was cut back by 0 bases and J by 8 bases. CDR1 is SQVTM, CDR2 ANQGSEA, per germline. Here the CDR3 DNA reads TGCAGCGTTGAAGACCTGGACAGGGCGGAAGCTTTCTTT. It translates to CSVEDLDRAEAFF. Full variable domain (remainder filled in from reference TRBV29-1 and TRBJ1-1): SAVISQKPSRDICQRGTSLTIQCQVDSQVTMMFWYRQQPGQSLTLIATANQGSEATYESGFVIDKFPISRPNLTFSTLTVSNMSPEDSSIYLCSVEDLDRAEAFFGQGTRLTVV.

This clonotype was detected ten times or more. The rearrangement links TRBV9 to TRBJ1-2; D unclear. The CDR3 loop spans 13 amino acids. V was shortened by 0 bases and J by 2 bases, with 5 bases between the two germline ends. The germline V gene has CDR1 SGDLS and CDR2 YYNGEE. CDR3 sequence reads: CASSVDQNYGYTF. The CDR3 region has the DNA TGTGCCAGCAGCGTAGACCAGAACTATGGCTACACCTTC.

This clonotype was counted a few times. V is TRBV9 and J is TRBJ2-7, with D possibly matching TRBD1 (6 bases). V was clipped by 1 base and J by 4 bases, with 15 bases between them. The CDR3 is 15 amino acids. Germline loops: CDR1 SGDLS, CDR2 YYNGEE. The CDR3 DNA reads as TGTGCCAGCAGCGTAAAGACGGGACATCCTTACGAGCAGTACTTC. Amino acid sequence: CASSVKTGHPYEQYF.

This chain connects TRBV20-1 to TRBJ2-4; 7 nucleotides match TRBD2. The V and J ends lost 0 bases and 0 bases, in that order; junction bases with no gene match: 8. Germline loops: CDR1 DFQATT, CDR2 SNEGSKA (reference sequence). The CDR3 runs to 17 residues. The CDR3 DNA reads TGCAGTGCTAGAGATTTGGTGCTAGCGGTAGCCAAAAACATTCAGTACTTC. Residues: CSARDLVLAVAKNIQYF.

This clonotype was recorded at least ten times. The chain combines TRBV7-9 with TRBJ2-5, with D maybe TRBD1 (5 bases). The germline V and J ends were trimmed by 5 bases and 2 bases, with 12 bases remaining between them. This CDR3 comprises 14 residues. CDR1 SEHNR and CDR2 FQNEAQ come from the germline V gene (reference sequence). This CDR3 is CASSPDSVQETQYF. CDR3 DNA: TGTGCCAGCAGCCCTGACAGCGTGCAAGAGACCCAGTACTTC.

There are a few counts of this clonotype. The V and J genes are TRBV7-2 and TRBJ2-7; 16 bases fit TRBD2. CDR3 length: 15 amino acids. Germline trimming cut 4 bases from V and 7 bases from J; bases unmatched to any gene: 4. CDR1 is SGHTA, CDR2 FQGNSA, per germline. This CDR3 reads CASSSGLAGGVEQYF. CDR3 nucleotides: TGTGCCAGCAGCTCGGGACTAGCGGGAGGGGTTGAGCAGTACTTC.

This clonotype occurred many times. The J gene is TRBJ1-1, the V gene TRBV6-2 or TRBV6-3, with D maybe TRBD1 (5 bases). Germline lookup yields CDR1 MNHEY and CDR2 SVGEGT. The CDR3 consists of 16 residues. Trimming removed 0 bases at V and 5 bases at J, with 16 bases between. The CDR3 spells CASSYSKRGSGTEAFF. In DNA form, the CDR3 reads TGTGCCAGCAGTTACTCGAAGAGGGGTAGTGGTACTGAAGCTTTCTTT.